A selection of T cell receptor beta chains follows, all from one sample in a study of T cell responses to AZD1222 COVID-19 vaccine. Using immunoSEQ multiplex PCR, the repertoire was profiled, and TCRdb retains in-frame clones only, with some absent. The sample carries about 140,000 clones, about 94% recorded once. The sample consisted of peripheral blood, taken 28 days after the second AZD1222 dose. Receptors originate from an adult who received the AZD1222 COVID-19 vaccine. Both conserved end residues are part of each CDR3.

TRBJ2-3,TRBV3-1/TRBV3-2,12,CASSQRTDTQYF
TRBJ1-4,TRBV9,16,CASSPSGTQSNEKLFF
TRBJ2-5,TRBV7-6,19,CASSQGIRPGTGSQETQYF
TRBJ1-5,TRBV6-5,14,CASSYKDSNQPQHF
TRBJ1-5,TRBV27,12,CASSLTGQPQHF
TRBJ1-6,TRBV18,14,CASSPQGKNSPLHF
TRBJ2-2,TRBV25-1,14,CASMDRKNTGELFF
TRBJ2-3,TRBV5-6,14,CASRPTGIGDTQYF
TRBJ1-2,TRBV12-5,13,CASGLDKNYGYTF
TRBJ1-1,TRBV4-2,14,CASSQASQSAEAFF
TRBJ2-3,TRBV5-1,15,CASSFAGQNTDTQYF
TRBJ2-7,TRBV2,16,CASSLRGTGSSYEQYF
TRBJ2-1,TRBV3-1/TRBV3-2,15,CASSQGNKPSNEQFF
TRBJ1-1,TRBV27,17,CASSLSRLRGDSTEAFF
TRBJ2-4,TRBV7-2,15,CASSPRRLGQNIQYF
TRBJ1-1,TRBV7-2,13,CASSLAVGTEAFF
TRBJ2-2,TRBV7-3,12,CASSESLGELFF
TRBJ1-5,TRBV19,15,CASSIAGASNQPQHF
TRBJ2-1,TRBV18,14,CASSPALAPNEQFF
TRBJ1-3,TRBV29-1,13,CSVLGTEGNTIYF
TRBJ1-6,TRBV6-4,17,CATSPGTATFYNSPLHF
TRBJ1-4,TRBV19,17,CASSMGQGAKSDEKLFF
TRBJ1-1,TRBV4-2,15,CASSQELRNQWEAFF
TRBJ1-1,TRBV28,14,CASIQGLWGTEAFF
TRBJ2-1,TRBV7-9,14,CASPKGPGRNEQFF
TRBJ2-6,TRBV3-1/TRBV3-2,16,CASSHTGNSGANVLTF
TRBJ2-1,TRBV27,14,CASRGSPAGVEQFF
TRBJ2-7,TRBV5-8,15,CASSMDFSMAYEQYF
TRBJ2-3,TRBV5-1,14,CASSEQSFTDTQYF
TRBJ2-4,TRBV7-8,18,CASSSAGGGTGPKNIQYF
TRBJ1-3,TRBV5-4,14,CASSFHGSGNTIYF
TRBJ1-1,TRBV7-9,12,CASSLVDTEAFF
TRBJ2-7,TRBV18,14,CASSPPPDSYEQYF
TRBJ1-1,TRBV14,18,CASSHVKGTGLWGTEAFF
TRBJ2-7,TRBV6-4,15,CASTQRLKTSYEQYF
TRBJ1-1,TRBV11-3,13,CASSLVRNTEAFF
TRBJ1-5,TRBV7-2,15,CASSAGQHSNQPQHF
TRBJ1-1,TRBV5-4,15,CASSSPGAGDTEAFF
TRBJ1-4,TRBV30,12,CAWKQEVEKLFF
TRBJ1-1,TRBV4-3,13,CASSRRQEKEAFF
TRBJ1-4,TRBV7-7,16,CASSLEADRESQKLFF